This TCR beta chain comes out of a study of T-cell reconstitution after alpha-beta-depleted transplantation in children. The CDR3 is 16 amino acids. V lost 4 bases to trimming and J lost 0 bases, with 17 bases between them. CDR1 SGHRS and CDR2 YFSETQ come from the germline V gene. A TCRbeta library incorporating unique molecular identifiers was prepared. A single record per CDR3 protein comes from TCRdb applying MiXCR to the PCR reads. The sample has nearly 550,000 distinct CDR3 sequences, 15% to 20% seen once; the top ten hold 3% to 4%. V is TRBV5-1 and J is TRBJ2-7; D unresolved. The receptor was derived from a human donor who donated a stem cell graft to a child with acute lymphoblastic leukemia. The starting material was PBMCs from the stem cell graft donor, obtained from the stem cell graft. The chain's CDR3 is CASSPKWYQSSYEQYF. The CDR3 DNA sequence: TGCGCCAGCAGCCCTAAGTGGTATCAAAGCTCCTACGAGCAGTACTTC.